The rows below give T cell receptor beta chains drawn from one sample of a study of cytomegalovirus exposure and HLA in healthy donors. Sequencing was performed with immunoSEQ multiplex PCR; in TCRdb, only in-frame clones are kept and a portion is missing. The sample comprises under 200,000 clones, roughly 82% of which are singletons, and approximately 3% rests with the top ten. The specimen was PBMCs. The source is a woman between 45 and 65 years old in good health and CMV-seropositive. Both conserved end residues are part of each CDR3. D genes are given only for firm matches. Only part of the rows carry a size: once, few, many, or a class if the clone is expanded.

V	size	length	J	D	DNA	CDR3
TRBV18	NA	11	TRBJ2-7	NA	TGTGCCAGCTCAGGGCATTACGAGCAGTACTTC	CASSGHYEQYF
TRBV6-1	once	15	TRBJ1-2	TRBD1	TGTGCCAGCAGTGAACAGGGGGCTCGTCAATATGGCTACACCTTC	CASSEQGARQYGYTF
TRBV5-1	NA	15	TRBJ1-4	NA	TGCGCCAGCAGCTTGGCACAAACCGACGGGGAAAAACTGTTTTTT	CASSLAQTDGEKLFF
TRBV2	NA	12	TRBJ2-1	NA	TGTGCCAGCACTAGCTCCTACAATGAGCAGTTCTTC	CASTSSYNEQFF
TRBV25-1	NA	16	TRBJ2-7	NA	TGTGCCAGCAGTGAAACTTCGTGGGCGGGCTCCTACGAGCAGTACTTC	CASSETSWAGSYEQYF
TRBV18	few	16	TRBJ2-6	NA	TGTGCCAGCTCACCACTCCGACACTCTGGGGCCAACGTCCTGACTTTC	CASSPLRHSGANVLTF
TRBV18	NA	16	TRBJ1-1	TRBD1	TGTGCCAGCTCACCACAAGGACAGGGAGGGAACACTGAAGCTTTCTTT	CASSPQGQGGNTEAFF
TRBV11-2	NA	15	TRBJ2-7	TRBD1	TGTGCCAGCAGCTTATCCGGGACAGGGATGTACGAGCAGTACTTC	CASSLSGTGMYEQYF
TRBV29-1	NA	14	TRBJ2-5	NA	TGCAGCGTTGAAAGGGGGCGGGGTGGAGAGACCCAGTACTTC	CSVERGRGGETQYF
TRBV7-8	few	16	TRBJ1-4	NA	TGTGCCAGCAGCCCCCGAGTGTCGAGTAACAATGAAAAACTGTTTTTT	CASSPRVSSNNEKLFF
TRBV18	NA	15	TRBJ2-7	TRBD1	TGTGCCAGCTCGCCCGGGACAGCAGCATTGAGGGAGCAGTACTTC	CASSPGTAALREQYF
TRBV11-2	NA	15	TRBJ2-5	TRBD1	TGTGCCAGCAGCCTAGTGGACAGGGGACAAGAGACCCAGTACTTC	CASSLVDRGQETQYF
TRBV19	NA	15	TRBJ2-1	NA	TGTGCCAGTAGGGCCCAGGTTTCCCCCTACAATGAGCAGTTCTTC	CASRAQVSPYNEQFF
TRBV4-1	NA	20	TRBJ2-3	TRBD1	TGCGCCAGCAGTCAAAGTTGGACAGGGGGCTCTTTGCTCGGTACAGATACGCAGTATTTT	CASSQSWTGGSLLGTDTQYF
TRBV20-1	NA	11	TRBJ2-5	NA	TGCAGTGCTAGGGGGGGAGGGACCCAGTACTTC	CSARGGGTQYF
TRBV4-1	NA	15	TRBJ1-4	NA	TGCGCCAGCAGCCATACCCGGGGTTTAGGAGAAAAACTGTTTTTT	CASSHTRGLGEKLFF
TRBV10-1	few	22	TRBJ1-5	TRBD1	TGCGCCAGCAGTGTCAAGTACGGGCCCGACAGGGTCAGCGATCGAAGCAATCAGCCCCAGCATTTT	CASSVKYGPDRVSDRSNQPQHF
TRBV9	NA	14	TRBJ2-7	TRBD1	TGTGCCAGCAGCGTAGCTCCAGGGGGCTACGAGCAGTACTTC	CASSVAPGGYEQYF
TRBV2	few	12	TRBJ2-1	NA	TGTGCCAGCAGGCGGGACTACAATGAGCAGTTCTTC	CASRRDYNEQFF
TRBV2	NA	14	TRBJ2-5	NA	TGTGCCAGCAGTGGGGGAGGCAGCCAAGAGACCCAGTACTTC	CASSGGGSQETQYF
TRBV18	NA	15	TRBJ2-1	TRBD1	TGTGCCAGCTCACCTCGTCGGGACAGCTACAATGAGCAGTTCTTC	CASSPRRDSYNEQFF
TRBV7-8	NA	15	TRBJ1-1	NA	TGTGCCAGCAGCCCCAGGACGGACATGAACACTGAAGCTTTCTTT	CASSPRTDMNTEAFF
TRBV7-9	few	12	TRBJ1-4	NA	TGTTCCGGCGAGGTTGGTGGTGAAAAACTGTTTTTT	CSGEVGGEKLFF
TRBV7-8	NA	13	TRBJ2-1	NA	TGTGCCAGCAGCTTCCTCACTCGAAATGAGCAGTTCTTC	CASSFLTRNEQFF
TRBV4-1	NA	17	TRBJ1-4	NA	TGCGCCAGCAGCCAAGGGACAGTCTTCTCCCGAGGGGAAAAACTGTTTTTT	CASSQGTVFSRGEKLFF
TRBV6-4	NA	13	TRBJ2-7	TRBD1	TGTGCCAGCAGCGCGGACAGGGTTTCACAGCAGTACTTC	CASSADRVSQQYF
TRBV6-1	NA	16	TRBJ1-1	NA	TGTGCCAGCAGTGAAGCGCGAAGAGAGCGGAACACTGAAGCTTTCTTT	CASSEARRERNTEAFF
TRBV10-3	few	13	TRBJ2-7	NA	TGTGCCATCAGTGAGGGGCAGTCCCACGAGCAGTACTTC	CAISEGQSHEQYF
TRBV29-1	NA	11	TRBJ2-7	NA	TGCAGCGTCAAAACAGGGTACGAGCAGTACTTC	CSVKTGYEQYF
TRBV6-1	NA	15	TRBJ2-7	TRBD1	TGTGCCTCCAAAGAGGGGACAGGGAGATCCTACGAGCAGTACTTC	CASKEGTGRSYEQYF
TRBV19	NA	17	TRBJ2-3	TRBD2	TGTGCCAGTAGTATAGGGCCCGGGACTAGCGGCACAGATACGCAGTATTTT	CASSIGPGTSGTDTQYF
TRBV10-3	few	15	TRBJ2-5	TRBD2	TGTGCCATCAGTGAGTCGAAGGGACTAAGTGAGACCCAGTACTTC	CAISESKGLSETQYF
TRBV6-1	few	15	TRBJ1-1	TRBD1	TGTGCCAGACAGGGACAGGGGGTATTTAGCACTGAAGCTTTCTTT	CARQGQGVFSTEAFF
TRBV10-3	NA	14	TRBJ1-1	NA	TGTGCCATCAGTGAGTACAGGGTTGACACTGAAGCTTTCTTT	CAISEYRVDTEAFF
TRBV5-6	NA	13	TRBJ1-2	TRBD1	TGTGCCAGCAGCCCCAGGGGGCCGGGGGGCTACACCTTC	CASSPRGPGGYTF
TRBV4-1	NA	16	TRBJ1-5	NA	TGCGCCAGCAGCCAAGAGGGAGGGCATAGCAATCAGCCCCAGCATTTT	CASSQEGGHSNQPQHF